This T cell receptor beta chain originates from a study of cytomegalovirus exposure and HLA in healthy donors. CDR1 is SGHNT, CDR2 YENEEA, per germline. Trimming removed 3 bases from V and 7 bases from J, with 16 bases in between. CDR3 size: 15 residues. The PCR made use of 60 Vbeta and 13 Jbeta primers. Generated by immunoSEQ multiplex PCR, the TCRdb table keeps only in-frame clones and is missing some. This sample has under 250,000 clones, with around four fifths found just once. The sample was PBMCs. This TCR was recovered from a male donor in good health and CMV-seronegative. V is TRBV11-3 and J is TRBJ2-1; D possibly corresponds to TRBD1 (6 bases). The CDR3 region is CASSLAGAAENEQFF. The CDR3 coding sequence is TGTGCCAGCAGCTTGGCAGGGGCAGCGGAAAATGAGCAGTTCTTC.